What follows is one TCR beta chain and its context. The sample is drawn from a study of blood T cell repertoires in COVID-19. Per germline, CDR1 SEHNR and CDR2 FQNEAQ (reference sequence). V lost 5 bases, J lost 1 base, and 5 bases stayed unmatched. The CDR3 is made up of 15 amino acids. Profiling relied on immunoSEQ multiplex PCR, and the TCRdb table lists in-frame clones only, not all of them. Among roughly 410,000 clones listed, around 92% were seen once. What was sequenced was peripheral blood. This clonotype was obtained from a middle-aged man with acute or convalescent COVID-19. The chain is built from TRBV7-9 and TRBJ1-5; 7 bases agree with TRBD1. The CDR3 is CASSTDRVSNQPQHF. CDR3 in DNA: TGTGCCAGCAGCACCGACAGGGTGAGCAATCAGCCCCAGCATTTT.